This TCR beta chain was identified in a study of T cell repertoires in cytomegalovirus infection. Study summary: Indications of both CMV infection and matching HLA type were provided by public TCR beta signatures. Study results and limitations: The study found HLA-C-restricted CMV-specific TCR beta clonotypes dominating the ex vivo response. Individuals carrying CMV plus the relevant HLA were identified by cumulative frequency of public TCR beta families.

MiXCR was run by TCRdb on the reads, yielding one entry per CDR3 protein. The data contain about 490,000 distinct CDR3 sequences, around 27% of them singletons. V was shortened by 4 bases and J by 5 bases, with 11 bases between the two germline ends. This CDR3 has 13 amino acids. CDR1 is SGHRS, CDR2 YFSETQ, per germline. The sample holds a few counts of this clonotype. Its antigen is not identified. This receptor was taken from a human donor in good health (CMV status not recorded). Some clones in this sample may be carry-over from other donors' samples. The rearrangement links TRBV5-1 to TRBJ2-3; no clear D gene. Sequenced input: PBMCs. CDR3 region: CASSISTGDTQYF. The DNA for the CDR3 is TGCGCCAGCAGCATCTCGACGGGAGATACGCAGTATTTT.